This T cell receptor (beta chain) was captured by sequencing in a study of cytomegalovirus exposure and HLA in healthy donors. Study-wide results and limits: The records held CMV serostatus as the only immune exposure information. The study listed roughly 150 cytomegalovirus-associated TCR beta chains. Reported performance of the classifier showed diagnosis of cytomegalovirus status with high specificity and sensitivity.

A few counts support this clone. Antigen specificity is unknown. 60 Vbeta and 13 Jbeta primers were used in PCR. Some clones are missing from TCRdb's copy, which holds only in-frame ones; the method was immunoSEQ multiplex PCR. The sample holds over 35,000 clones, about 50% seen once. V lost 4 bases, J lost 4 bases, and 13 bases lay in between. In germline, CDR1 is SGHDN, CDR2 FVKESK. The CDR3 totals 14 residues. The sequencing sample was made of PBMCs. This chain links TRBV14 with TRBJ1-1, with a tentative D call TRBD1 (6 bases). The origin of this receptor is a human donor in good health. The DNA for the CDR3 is TGTGCCAGCAGCCGGAGGGGGGGATCCACTGAAGCTTTCTTT. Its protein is CASSRRGGSTEAFF.